Included here is one TCR beta chain sequence, with context. Antigen unknown. The data stem from a study of vaccination and CD4 T cells after COVID-19. With V trimmed by 2 bases and J by 5 bases, 11 bases remained unmatched. The CDR3 is made up of 15 amino acids. CDR1 is DFQATT, CDR2 SNEGSKA, per germline (reference sequence). Once obtained from cultured CD4+ T cells, the DNA was sequenced using the Oncomine TCR Beta short-read assay. Extraction of genomic DNA was performed on cultured CD4+ T cells. TCRdb ran MiXCR on the PCR reads and lists one entry per CDR3 protein. The data show fewer than 20,000 distinct CDR3 sequences, approximately 50% seen once. Treatment indicated: approximately nine-day PBMC culture with coronavirus spike peptide pools or control peptides (ViraFEST assay). ViraFEST used peptide pools to expand antigen-specific T cells and subsequently sequenced their TCRs. Fresh IL-2 medium was used to replace half of the medium on days 3 and 7.

The gene calls are TRBV20-1 and TRBJ1-1; 7 positions match TRBD1. The sample was CD4+ T cells from blood, cultured in vitro. The TCR was taken from a human donor who had recovered from COVID-19. CDR3 sequence (DNA): TGCAGTGCTAGATCCGCGCGACAGGGCTTAACTGAAGCTTTCTTT. This encodes CSARSARQGLTEAFF.